A single sample is the source of the 30 T cell receptor beta chains below, sequenced in a study of cytotoxic CD8 clonotypes in ibrutinib-treated CLL. Method: immunoSEQ multiplex PCR; TCRdb's copy keeps in-frame clones and lacks some. The sample shows under 300,000 clones, under 75% of them seen only once. The sequenced sample was PBMCs, obtained after 24 months of ibrutinib treatment. Source of these receptors: a human donor with chronic lymphocytic leukemia.

The V gene is TRBV13, the J gene TRBJ2-3; D not certain. The CDR3 is made up of 15 amino acids. With 3 bases removed from V and 0 bases from J, the gap between germline ends came to 10 bases. The germline V gene encodes CDR1 PRHDT and CDR2 FYEKMQ (reference sequence). CDR3 amino acids: CASSLSPISTDTQYF. The CDR3 DNA is TGTGCCAGCAGCTTGTCTCCGATCAGCACAGATACGCAGTATTTT. The entire variable domain, with the rest obtained from reference TRBV13 and TRBJ2-3, is as follows: AAGVIQSPRHLIKEKRETATLKCYPIPRHDTVYWYQQGPGQDPQFLISFYEKMQSDKGSIPDRFSAQQFSDYHSELNMSSLELGDSALYFCASSLSPISTDTQYFGPGTRLTVL.

This clone was observed a handful of times. Here the CDR3 reads CASRILAGYTGELFF. Written as DNA, the CDR3 is TGTGCCAGCAGAATACTAGCGGGGTACACCGGGGAGCTGTTTTTT. The chain joins TRBV13 to TRBJ2-2, with 10 bases lining up with TRBD2. V lost 6 bases, J lost 3 bases, and 4 bases stayed unmatched. CDR3 length equals 15 residues. The germline V gene encodes CDR1 PRHDT and CDR2 FYEKMQ (reference sequence).

The chain uses TRBV19 and TRBJ1-1, with D perhaps TRBD1 (5 bases). Between the trimmed V and J ends, which lost 11 bases and 0 bases, there was a span of 10 bases. This CDR3 has 12 amino acids. Germline V CDR1 and CDR2: LNHDA, SQIVND (reference sequence). The DNA for the CDR3 is TGTGCCTCTGGGACGGTGAACACTGAAGCTTTCTTT. This codes for CASGTVNTEAFF.

The rearrangement joins TRBV19 to TRBJ2-5; 7 bases match TRBD1. The CDR3 consists of 14 residues. After removal of 3 bases from V and 0 bases from J, the junction contained 1 base not matched to a gene. Looked up from germline, CDR1 is LNHDA and CDR2 is SQIVND (reference sequence). Here the CDR3 reads CASSMTGYQETQYF. CDR3 sequence (DNA): TGTGCCAGTAGTATGACAGGGTACCAAGAGACCCAGTACTTC.

This clone was found once. The genes are TRBV4-3 and TRBJ2-7; TRBD1 might be the D (6 bases). The CDR3 totals 15 residues. Per the germline V gene, CDR1 is LGHNA and CDR2 is YSLEER. V gave up 0 bases and J gave up 2 bases, with 11 bases separating them. The CDR3 coding sequence is TGCGCCAGCAGCCAAGATCAGGGGTTCACCTACGAGCAGTACTTC. Its protein product is CASSQDQGFTYEQYF.

The rearrangement uses TRBV29-1 and TRBJ2-7; 8 nucleotides match TRBD1. V lost 8 bases to trimming and J lost 1 base; unmatched junction nucleotides: 7. Germline lookup yields CDR1 SQVTM and CDR2 ANQGSEA. The CDR3 is 13 amino acids. CDR3 DNA sequence: TGCAGCTACAGACAGGGGTTATCCTACGAGCAGTACTTC. Translating gives CSYRQGLSYEQYF.

V usage is TRBV28 and J usage is TRBJ1-1; unclear D gene. Trimming left V 2 bases short and J 0 bases short, with 4 bases between. Germline assignment: CDR1 MDHEN and CDR2 SYDVKM. The CDR3 is 13 amino acids. In DNA form, the CDR3 reads TGTGCCAGCAGTTTAAGGCTGAACACTGAAGCTTTCTTT. This sequence encodes CASSLRLNTEAFF. Together with reference TRBV28 and TRBJ1-1, the CDR3 gives the full variable domain: DVKVTQSSRYLVKRTGEKVFLECVQDMDHENMFWYRQDPGLGLRLIYFSYDVKMKEKGDIPEGYSVSREKKERFSLILESASTNQTSMYLCASSLRLNTEAFFGQGTRLTVV.

The V gene is TRBV29-1, the J gene TRBJ2-1; 9 nucleotides line up with TRBD2. Germline assignment: CDR1 SQVTM and CDR2 ANQGSEA. The V and J ends lost 0 bases and 6 bases, in that order; junction bases with no gene match: 9. The CDR3 extends over 16 amino acids. The CDR3 region has the DNA TGCAGCGTTGAAGATCGCAGCGGGAGGCCCTCCAATGAGCAGTTCTTC. This gives the protein CSVEDRSGRPSNEQFF.

This chain uses TRBV5-1 with TRBJ2-1; the D gene is possibly TRBD2 (5 bases). This CDR3 is built from 16 residues. Germline CDR1 is SGHRS and CDR2 is YFSETQ. The V gene lost 2 bases and the J gene lost 8 bases, with 20 bases spanning the gap. CDR3 nucleotides: TGCGCCAGCAGCTTAAGCGGATCGCAATTAGGTGATGAGCAGTTCTTC. Translating gives CASSLSGSQLGDEQFF.

This rearrangement joins TRBV7-2 to TRBJ2-5, with 10 bases lining up with TRBD1. The germline CDR1 and CDR2 sequences are SGHTA and FQGNSA. The J segment lost 3 bases and the V segment lost 5 bases, leaving 9 bases of the junction unmatched. The CDR3 totals 16 residues. The CDR3 is CASSRTLGQGKETQYF. For the CDR3, the DNA is TGTGCCAGCAGCCGGACACTGGGACAGGGGAAAGAGACCCAGTACTTC.

This sequence joins TRBV6-6 and TRBJ2-7; tentatively, D is TRBD2 (5 bases). V dropped 4 bases and J dropped 2 bases, with 15 bases sitting between them. The CDR3 length is 15 residues. Looked up from germline, CDR1 is MNHNY and CDR2 is SVGAGI (reference sequence). This CDR3 reads CASSSSGGGAYEQYF. The CDR3 DNA is TGTGCCAGCAGTTCGTCTGGAGGTGGGGCCTACGAGCAGTACTTC.

This CDR3 reads CASCSDLSYNEQFF. For the CDR3, the DNA is TGTGCCAGCTGCTCGGACCTCTCCTACAATGAGCAGTTCTTC. The chain has TRBV2 and TRBJ2-1; no firm D call. The germline gives CDR1 SNHLY, CDR2 FYNNEI. Trimming shortened V by 8 bases and J by 0 bases, and 11 bases separated the two germline ends. There are 14 residues in the CDR3.

The chain has TRBV5-1 and TRBJ2-1; the match to TRBD2 covers 9 bases. Germline assignment: CDR1 SGHRS and CDR2 YFSETQ. The CDR3 has 19 amino acids. V was pared by 0 bases and J by 4 bases, with 14 bases of the junction left unmatched. DNA for the CDR3: TGCGCCAGCAGCTTGGTTCCTCAAGGGGTAGCGGGAGCTTACAATGAGCAGTTCTTC. Protein: CASSLVPQGVAGAYNEQFF. The full variable domain, rest sourced from reference TRBV5-1 and TRBJ2-1, is KAGVTQTPRYLIKTRGQQVTLSCSPISGHRSVSWYQQTPGQGLQFLFEYFSETQRNKGNFPGRFSGRQFSNSRSEMNVSTLELGDSALYLCASSLVPQGVAGAYNEQFFGPGTRLTVL.

This chain connects TRBV13 to TRBJ2-2; 7 positions agree with TRBD2. Germline trimming cut 7 bases from V and 7 bases from J; bases unmatched to any gene: 12. The CDR3 consists of 15 residues. Per germline, CDR1 PRHDT and CDR2 FYEKMQ (reference sequence). CDR3 nucleotides: TGTGCCAGCACACGTGGCGGGAGTGTGGTCGGGGAGCTGTTTTTT. Its protein is CASTRGGSVVGELFF.

This chain uses TRBV5-4 with TRBJ2-2; 7 bases are shared with TRBD1. The length of the CDR3 is 15 residues. Per germline, CDR1 SGHNT and CDR2 YYREEE (reference sequence). V was clipped by 4 bases and J by 1 base; unmatched bases: 4. CDR3 region: CASSPGQRNTGELFF. The CDR3 nucleotides read TGTGCCAGCAGCCCGGGACAGAGGAACACCGGGGAGCTGTTTTTT.

The chain is built from TRBV7-2 and TRBJ2-7; D is ambiguous. CDR3 length: 12 amino acids. With 0 bases removed from V and 7 bases from J, the gap between germline ends came to 7 bases. Germline-derived CDR1 and CDR2 are SGHTA and FQGNSA. The CDR3 reads CASSLAAGEQYF. In nucleotides, the CDR3 is TGTGCCAGCAGCTTAGCTGCAGGAGAGCAGTACTTC.

This chain links TRBV7-3 with TRBJ1-1; D gene uncertain. CDR3 length: 13 residues. Trimming took off 6 bases at V and 7 bases at J, with 15 bases between the two ends. Germline CDR1 SGHTA, CDR2 FQGTGA. As DNA, the CDR3 is TGTGCCAGCAGTCCCTCACCGGCCATTGAAGCTTTCTTT. Its translation is CASSPSPAIEAFF.

The genes are TRBV6-5 and TRBJ1-1; no definite D call. V dropped 4 bases and J dropped 1 base, with 7 bases sitting between them. From germline, CDR1 is MNHEY and CDR2 SVGAGI. The CDR3 runs 13 residues. The CDR3 DNA sequence: TGTGCCAGCAGTTTACAAGGGAACACTGAAGCTTTCTTT. Its translation: CASSLQGNTEAFF.

The CDR3 DNA follows: TGTGCCAGCAGCGTAGGGCCCGAGTTGGAGCCCCAGCATTTT. Translating gives CASSVGPELEPQHF. The chain combines TRBV9 with TRBJ1-5; D remains ambiguous. This CDR3 has 14 residues. The ends were cut back, 0 bases at V and 8 bases at J, with 12 bases in the middle. Germline CDR1 and CDR2: SGDLS and YYNGEE.

The chain carries TRBV7-9 and TRBJ1-1; D remains ambiguous. CDR1 and CDR2 from the germline V gene are SEHNR and FQNEAQ (reference sequence). The CDR3 spans 12 residues. Trimming took off 5 bases at V and 4 bases at J, with 8 bases between the two ends. CDR3: CASSREGTEAFF. The CDR3 DNA reads TGTGCCAGCAGCCGAGAGGGCACTGAAGCTTTCTTT.

The rearrangement links TRBV6-6 to TRBJ2-7; 13 bases are shared with TRBD2. Losses at the gene ends were 5 bases for V and 4 bases for J; bases not matched to a gene: 2. Germline V gene lookup returns CDR1 MNHNY and CDR2 SVGAGI (reference sequence). This CDR3 spans 14 amino acids. DNA for the CDR3: TGTGCCAGCAGTGGACTAGCGGGAGAATACGAGCAGTACTTC. Translation gives CASSGLAGEYEQYF.

In nucleotides, the CDR3 is TGTGCCAGCAGTTCCCAGTGGTCCGGCTACACCTTC. It is translated as CASSSQWSGYTF. J is TRBJ1-2 and V is TRBV6-5, with no clear D. This CDR3 has 12 residues. Germline CDR1 MNHEY, CDR2 SVGAGI. Trimming shortened V by 4 bases and J by 8 bases, and 11 bases separated the two germline ends.

The chain couples TRBV6-5 to TRBJ2-3; D assignment may be TRBD1 or TRBD2 (5 bases each). V lost 2 bases, J lost 0 bases, and 6 bases lay in between. Germline CDR1 and CDR2: MNHEY and SVGAGI. This CDR3 is 14 amino acids long. The CDR3 region has the DNA TGTGCCAGCAGTTACAGGGACAGCACAGATACGCAGTATTTT. Its protein is CASSYRDSTDTQYF.

The genes are TRBV27 and TRBJ2-7; weak D call: TRBD1 (6 bases). Germline CDR1 reads MNHEY; CDR2 reads SMNVEV (reference sequence). The CDR3 extends over 14 amino acids. Trimming took 1 base from V and 6 from J, leaving 13 bases between them. CDR3 DNA sequence: TGTGCCAGCAGTTTATTCCCACAGGGTGGCGAGCAGTACTTC. As protein: CASSLFPQGGEQYF.

V gene TRBV13 combines with J gene TRBJ2-3; D not certain. The CDR3 has 14 amino acids. Trimming shortened V by 5 bases and J by 4 bases, and 13 bases separated the two germline ends. Looked up from germline, CDR1 is PRHDT and CDR2 is FYEKMQ (reference sequence). The CDR3 coding sequence is TGTGCCAGCAGCCATACCGAAACACCAGATACGCAGTATTTT. Protein product: CASSHTETPDTQYF.

The chain has TRBV7-2 and TRBJ2-5, with a weak D call TRBD1 (6 bases). Germline values: CDR1 SGHTA, CDR2 FQGNSA. V dropped 3 bases and J dropped 6 bases, with 17 bases sitting between them. This CDR3 has 15 amino acids. CDR3 nucleotide sequence: TGTGCCAGCAGCTTGCGGACAGAGGTTGGGAAGACCCAGTACTTC. Protein: CASSLRTEVGKTQYF.

The gene calls are TRBV14 and TRBJ1-2, with 7 bases fitting TRBD1. Germline values: CDR1 SGHDN, CDR2 FVKESK. This CDR3 has 14 residues. V shed 3 bases and J 2 bases; nucleotides not matched to a gene: 3. The CDR3 DNA reads as TGTGCCAGCAGCCAGGCACAGGGGAACTATGGCTACACCTTC. Encoded protein: CASSQAQGNYGYTF.

The V gene is TRBV10-3, the J gene TRBJ2-1, with 9 bases aligning to TRBD2. The CDR3 consists of 15 residues. Germline CDR1 reads ENHRY; CDR2 reads SYGVKD. V was pared by 2 bases and J by 7 bases, with 6 bases of the junction left unmatched. As DNA, the CDR3 is TGTGCCATCAGTGAGATGGCGGGAGGGCCGAATGAGCAGTTCTTC. This sequence encodes CAISEMAGGPNEQFF.

The chain joins TRBV6-1 to TRBJ2-5; D gene unclear. This CDR3 comprises 12 residues. Trimming took off 8 bases at V and 2 bases at J, with 9 bases between the two ends. The V gene's germline CDR1 is MNHNS and CDR2 SASEGT. CDR3 residues: CASGRQQETQYF. The CDR3 DNA follows: TGTGCCAGCGGCAGGCAGCAAGAGACCCAGTACTTC.

The V gene is TRBV7-2, the J gene TRBJ1-4, with TRBD1 as a possible D gene (5 bases). The CDR3 has 15 residues. The germline CDR1 and CDR2 sequences are SGHTA and FQGNSA. Trimming stripped 5 bases from V and 8 bases from J, with 18 bases between. The CDR3 coding sequence is TGTGCCAGCAGCCCGACGGGACGCCGGTTCGAAAAACTGTTTTTT. It codes for CASSPTGRRFEKLFF.